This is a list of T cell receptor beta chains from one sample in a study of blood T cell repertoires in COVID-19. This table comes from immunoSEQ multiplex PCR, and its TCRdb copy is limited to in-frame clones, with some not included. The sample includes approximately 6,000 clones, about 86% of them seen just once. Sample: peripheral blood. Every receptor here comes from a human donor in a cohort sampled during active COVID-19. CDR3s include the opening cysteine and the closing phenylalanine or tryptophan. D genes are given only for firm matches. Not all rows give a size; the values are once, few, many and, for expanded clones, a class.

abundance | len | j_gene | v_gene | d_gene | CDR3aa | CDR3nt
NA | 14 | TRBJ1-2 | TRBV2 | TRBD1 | CASRSGTGAYGYTF | TGTGCCAGCAGATCCGGGACAGGGGCGTATGGCTACACCTTC
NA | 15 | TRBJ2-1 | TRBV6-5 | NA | CASSYAVRGYNEQFF | TGTGCCAGCAGTTACGCCGTTCGGGGTTACAATGAGCAGTTCTTC
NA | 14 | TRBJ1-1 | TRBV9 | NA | CASSVGQGLTEAFF | TGTGCCAGCAGCGTAGGTCAGGGGCTCACTGAAGCTTTCTTT
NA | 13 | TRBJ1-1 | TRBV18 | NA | CASSSGGNTEAFF | TGTGCCAGCTCATCGGGGGGGAACACTGAAGCTTTCTTT
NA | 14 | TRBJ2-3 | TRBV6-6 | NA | CASSRRERADTQYF | TGTGCCAGCAGCAGGCGGGAAAGGGCAGATACGCAGTATTTT
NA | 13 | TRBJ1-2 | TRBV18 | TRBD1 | CASSPDRVYGYTF | TGTGCCAGCTCACCGGACAGGGTTTATGGCTACACCTTC
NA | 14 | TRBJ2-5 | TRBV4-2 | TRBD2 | CASSLSGGRATQYF | TGTGCCAGCAGCCTGTCGGGGGGGCGGGCGACCCAGTACTTC
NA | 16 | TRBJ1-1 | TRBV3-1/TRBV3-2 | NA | CASSQGRFGVNTEAFF | TGTGCCAGCAGCCAAGGAAGGTTTGGAGTGAACACTGAAGCTTTCTTT
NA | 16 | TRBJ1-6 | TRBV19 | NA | CASSRETVPYNSPLHF | TGTGCCAGTAGTAGAGAGACAGTTCCCTATAATTCACCCCTCCACTTT
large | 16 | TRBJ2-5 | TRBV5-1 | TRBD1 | CASSSSTGQGTETQYF | TGCGCCAGCAGCTCTTCGACAGGGCAAGGGACGGAGACCCAGTACTTC
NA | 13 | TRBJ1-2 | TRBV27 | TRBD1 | CASSIHRGNGYTF | TGTGCCAGCAGCATTCACAGGGGGAATGGCTACACCTTC
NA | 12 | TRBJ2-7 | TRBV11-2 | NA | CASSFTRNEQYF | TGTGCCAGCAGCTTTACCAGGAACGAGCAGTACTTC
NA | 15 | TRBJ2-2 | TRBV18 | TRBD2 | CASSRTGGNTGELFF | TGTGCCAGCTCACGTACGGGGGGTAACACCGGGGAGCTGTTTTTT
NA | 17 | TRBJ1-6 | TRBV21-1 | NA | CASRDLGTGVWNSPLHF | TGTGCCAGCAGGGATCTGGGGACAGGGGTATGGAATTCACCCCTCCACTTT
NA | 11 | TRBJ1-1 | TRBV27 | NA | CASIQGTEAFF | TGTGCCAGCATTCAGGGGACTGAAGCTTTCTTT
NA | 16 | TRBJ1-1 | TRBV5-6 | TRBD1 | CASSSPGQGLNTEAFF | TGTGCCAGCAGCTCACCGGGACAGGGGTTGAACACTGAAGCTTTCTTT
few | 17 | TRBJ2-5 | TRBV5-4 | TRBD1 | CASSLGGRGRGKGTQYF | TGTGCCAGCAGCTTGGGGGGCAGGGGGCGAGGTAAAGGGACCCAGTACTTC
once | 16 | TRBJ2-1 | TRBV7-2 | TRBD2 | CASSPSVSGGDNEQFF | TGTGCCAGCAGCCCCTCGGTTAGCGGGGGGGACAATGAGCAGTTCTTC
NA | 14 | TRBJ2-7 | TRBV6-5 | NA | CASSHSAGPYEQYF | TGTGCCAGCAGTCACTCCGCGGGCCCCTACGAGCAGTACTTC
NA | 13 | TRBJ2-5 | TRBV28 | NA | CASSSGGMETQYF | TGTGCCAGCAGTTCTGGCGGTATGGAGACCCAGTACTTC
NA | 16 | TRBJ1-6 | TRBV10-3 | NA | CASRQTTSSYNSPLHF | TGTGCCAGCAGACAGACGACAAGCTCCTATAATTCACCCCTCCACTTT
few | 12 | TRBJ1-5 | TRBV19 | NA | CATSRGAQPQHF | TGTGCCACCAGCCGGGGTGCTCAGCCCCAGCATTTT
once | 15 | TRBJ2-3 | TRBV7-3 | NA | CASSLGLSYTDTQYF | TGTGCCAGCAGCTTGGGACTCTCATACACAGATACGCAGTATTTT
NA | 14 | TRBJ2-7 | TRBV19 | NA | CASSIVGSSYEQYF | TGTGCCAGTAGTATAGTCGGGAGTTCCTACGAGCAGTACTTC
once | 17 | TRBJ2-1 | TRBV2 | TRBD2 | CASSEWGLAGGDNEQFF | TGTGCCAGCAGTGAATGGGGACTAGCGGGGGGGGACAATGAGCAGTTCTTC
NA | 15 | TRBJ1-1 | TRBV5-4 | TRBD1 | CASSLGGGPGTEAFF | TGTGCCAGCAGCCTTGGAGGGGGCCCCGGCACTGAAGCTTTCTTT
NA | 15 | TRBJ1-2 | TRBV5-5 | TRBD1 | CASSTGTGKDYGYTF | TGTGCCAGCAGCACTGGGACAGGGAAAGACTATGGCTACACCTTC
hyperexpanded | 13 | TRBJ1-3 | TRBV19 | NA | CASSISAGNTIYF | TGTGCCAGTAGTATCTCGGCTGGAAACACCATATATTTT
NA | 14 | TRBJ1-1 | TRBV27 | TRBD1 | CASSLTGGATEAFF | TGTGCCAGCAGTTTAACAGGGGGCGCGACTGAAGCTTTCTTT
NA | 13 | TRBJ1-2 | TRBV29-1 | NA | CSVTGGRNYGYTF | TGCAGCGTTACCGGGGGGCGAAACTATGGCTACACCTTC
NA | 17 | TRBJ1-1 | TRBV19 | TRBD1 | CASSPLDRGTRHTEAFF | TGTGCCAGTAGTCCCCTGGACAGGGGGACGCGACACACTGAAGCTTTCTTT
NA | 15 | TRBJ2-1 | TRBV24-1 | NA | CATSDATGTPNEQFF | TGTGCCACCAGTGATGCCACCGGGACTCCAAATGAGCAGTTCTTC
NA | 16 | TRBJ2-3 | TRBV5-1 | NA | CASSLVGLGGTDTQYF | TGCGCCAGCAGCTTGGTGGGTCTTGGAGGTACAGATACGCAGTATTTT
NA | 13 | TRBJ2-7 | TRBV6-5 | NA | CASSRQQGSEQYF | TGTGCCAGCAGTCGACAGCAGGGAAGCGAGCAGTACTTC
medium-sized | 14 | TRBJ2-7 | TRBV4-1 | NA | CASSPLTDSYEQYF | TGCGCCAGCAGCCCCCTGACAGATTCCTACGAGCAGTACTTC
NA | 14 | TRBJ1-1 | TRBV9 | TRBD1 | CASSAAGTGTEAFF | TGTGCCAGCAGCGCTGCCGGGACAGGGACTGAAGCTTTCTTT
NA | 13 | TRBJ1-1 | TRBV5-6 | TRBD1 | CASSSTGGTEAFF | TGTGCCAGCAGCTCTACAGGGGGCACTGAAGCTTTCTTT
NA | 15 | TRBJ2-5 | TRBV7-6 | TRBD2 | CASSLGASGVETQYF | TGTGCCAGCAGCTTAGGGGCTAGCGGGGTAGAGACCCAGTACTTC
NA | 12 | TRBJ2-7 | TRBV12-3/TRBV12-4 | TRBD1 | CATGQAVDEQYF | TGTGCCACGGGACAGGCGGTTGACGAGCAGTACTTC
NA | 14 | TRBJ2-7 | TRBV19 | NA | CASSIADTAYEQYF | TGTGCCAGTAGTATAGCGGACACTGCCTACGAGCAGTACTTC
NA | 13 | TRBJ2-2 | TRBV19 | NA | CASSTQGTGELFF | TGTGCCAGTAGTACCCAGGGCACCGGGGAGCTGTTTTTT
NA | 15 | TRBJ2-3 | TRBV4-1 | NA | CASSWAATSTDTQYF | TGCGCCAGCAGTTGGGCAGCAACTAGCACAGATACGCAGTATTTT
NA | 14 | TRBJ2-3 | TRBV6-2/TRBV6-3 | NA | CASSYLASTDTQYF | TGTGCCAGCAGTTACCTGGCCAGCACAGATACGCAGTATTTT
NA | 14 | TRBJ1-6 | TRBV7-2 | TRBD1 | CASSLRGQGTPLHF | TGTGCCAGCAGCTTACGGGGACAGGGTACACCCCTCCACTTT
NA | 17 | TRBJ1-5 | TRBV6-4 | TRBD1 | CASSELKGAYSNQPQHF | TGTGCCAGCAGTGAACTAAAGGGGGCTTACAGCAATCAGCCCCAGCATTTT